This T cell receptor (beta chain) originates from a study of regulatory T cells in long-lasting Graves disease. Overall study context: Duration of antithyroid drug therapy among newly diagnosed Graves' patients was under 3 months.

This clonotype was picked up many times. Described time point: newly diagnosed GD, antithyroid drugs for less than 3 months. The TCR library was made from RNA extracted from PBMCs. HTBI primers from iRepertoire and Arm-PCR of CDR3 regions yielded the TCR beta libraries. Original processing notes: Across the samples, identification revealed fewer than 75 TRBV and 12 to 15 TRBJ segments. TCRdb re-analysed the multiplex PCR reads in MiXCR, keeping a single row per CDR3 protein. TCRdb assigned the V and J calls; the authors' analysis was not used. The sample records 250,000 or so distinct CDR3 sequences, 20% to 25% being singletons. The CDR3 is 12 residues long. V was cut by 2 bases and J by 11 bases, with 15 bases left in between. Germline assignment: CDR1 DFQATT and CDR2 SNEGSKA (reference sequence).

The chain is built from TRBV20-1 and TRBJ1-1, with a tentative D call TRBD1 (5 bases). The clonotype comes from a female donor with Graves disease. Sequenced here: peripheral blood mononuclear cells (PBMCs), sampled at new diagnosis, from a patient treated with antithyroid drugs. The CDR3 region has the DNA TGCAGTGCTAGACGCCCAGGGCAAGGCGCTTTCTTT. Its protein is CSARRPGQGAFF.